Sequencing of this T cell receptor beta chain was carried out in a study of blood T cell repertoires in COVID-19. Study-level information: There were acute and convalescent COVID-19 samples, and they came from the United States, Italy and Spain. T cells, B-cell-depleted T cells, or PBMCs supplied cDNA or gDNA.

The length of the CDR3 is 14 residues. In the study's own analysis: Nucleated cell counts were estimated from reference gene primer amplification. Some clones are missing from TCRdb's copy, which holds only in-frame ones; the method was immunoSEQ multiplex PCR. V and J calls and clone size are those listed in that table; D and trimming were worked out from the DNA. The sample gives around 60,000 clones, roughly 74% of which show up once; about 30% is in the top ten. This clone appeared once. Sequencing was performed on peripheral blood. The sequence came from a woman aged 80 or over with acute or convalescent COVID-19. The chain links TRBV21-1 to TRBJ2-1; no DNA check was done on the table's D call, TRBD2. TRBV21-1 is tagged as a pseudogene. DNA for the CDR3: TGTGCCAGCAGCAAAGGAGGGAGCGTAAATGAGCAGTTCTTC. Amino acid sequence: CASSKGGSVNEQFF.